This T cell receptor beta chain was identified during a study of blood T cell repertoires in COVID-19 (dated by TCRdb to 2018 to 2021). For context, the study as a whole: Collaborator samples came from the United States, Italy and Spain and covered acute and convalescent phases of COVID-19. Sample metadata almost always included a de-identified subject ID, COVID-19 status, age in years and sex. The repertoires were released in a freely available public database intended as a resource for research on the immune response to SARS-CoV-2. Samples were obtained from the ongoing ImmuneRACE study (first 160 participants) and from over 1,000 subjects provided by 6 global collaborators. The prospective study material was composed of cDNA or gDNA derived from T cells, B-cell-depleted T cells, or PBMCs. HLA class I and class II types, where available, came from metadata supplied by the sample provider rather than from assay-based typing. Subjects who had been exposed to COVID-19, were actively infected with it, or had recovered from it provided the deeply sampled blood TCRbeta repertoires that made up the dataset.

Via the germline V gene, CDR1 is MDHEN and CDR2 SYDVKM. Trimming removed 6 bases from V and 7 bases from J; the gene matches leave 9 bases unexplained. Including cysteine and phenylalanine, the CDR3 has 15 amino acids. CDR3 DNA is the only sequence kept; it has 45 bases, read in frame from the first base. The paper as a whole reports these results and caveats: How much clinical and demographic metadata was included differed by source and by participant, and the metadata was provided uncurated.

Each collaborating institution followed its own protocols to collect whole blood in K2EDTA tubes. For TCRbeta analysis, collaborators shipped samples as frozen whole blood, isolated PBMCs, or DNA extracted from either of those sample types. Worth noting for this clone: The antigen it recognizes is unknown. No much larger clone exists at a distance of one base, and base qualities are not known.

TCRbeta CDR3 regions were amplified from genomic DNA using the immunoSEQ Assay, a bias-controlled multiplex PCR. The original pipeline was this. Nucleated cell counts per sample were estimated from amplification of reference gene primers within the assay. To quantify the absolute abundance of each unique TCRbeta CDR3 rearrangement, sequence reads were collapsed and filtered. For each sample, productive Simpson clonality was calculated as the square root of Simpson's diversity index over productive rearrangements. TCRdb's version of the immuneACCESS table is confined to in-frame rearrangements and falls short of the full clone set. An unresolved V gene accounts for under half of the shortfall where checked; the remainder is of unknown origin. V and J calls and clone size are those listed in that table; D and trimming were worked out from the DNA. The sample data list approximately 52,000 clones, and less than 95% of these were observed just once. The ten top clones hold about 3.1% of the sample.

This sequence uses TRBV28 and TRBJ1-6, with 7 central nucleotides matching TRBD1. Sequenced sample: peripheral blood. This TCR came from a human donor in a cohort sampled during active COVID-19. CDR3 loop: CASSPAEGANSPLHF. The DNA reads as follows: TGTGCCAGCAGCCCCGCGGAGGGGGCAAATTCACCCCTCCACTTT.